Included here is one T cell receptor (beta chain) sequence, with context. This CDR3 is also generated by other DNA sequences in the sample. The study recruited people aged roughly 18 to 95 years across 20 to 30 US areas. Cohorts were assigned according to the clinical history that participants reported. The data are from a study of blood T cell repertoires in COVID-19. Study background: Specimens from acute and convalescent COVID-19 originated in the United States, Italy and Spain. T cells, B-cell-depleted T cells, or PBMCs supplied cDNA or gDNA.

Trimming left V 2 bases short and J 6 bases short, with 18 bases between. Germline V gives CDR1 SGHRS, CDR2 YFSETQ. CDR3 size: 16 residues. Data came from immunoSEQ multiplex PCR; TCRdb stores just in-frame clones and leaves some out. The data show tens of thousands of clones, with more than 80% seen just once and approximately 4% held by the top ten. This receptor was obtained from a woman between 40 and 55 years old with acute COVID-19. The source material was PBMCs or T cells enriched from blood (not recorded which). This rearrangement joins TRBV5-1 to TRBJ2-4; D is possibly TRBD2 (5 bases). CDR3 DNA sequence: TGCGCCAGCAGCTTAGGAGGCCGGGGATCGGGAAACATTCAGTACTTC. Its protein product is CASSLGGRGSGNIQYF.